Listed here are 5 T cell receptor beta chains from one sample, sequenced in a study of technical replicates of blood from a handful of donors. The repertoire was sequenced with immunoSEQ multiplex PCR; TCRdb's copy has only in-frame clones and lacks some. The data hold 75,000 or so clones, with approximately 93% observed a single time. Specimen: T cells isolated from PBMCs. These receptors all come from a human donor in good health.

The J gene is TRBJ1-1, the V gene TRBV6-5, with TRBD1 as a possible D gene (6 bases). Trimming pared 6 bases from V and 8 bases from J, leaving 10 bases between. Germline lookup yields CDR1 MNHEY and CDR2 SVGAGI. There are 11 residues in the CDR3. The CDR3 loop reads CASSFGQEAFF. The CDR3, as DNA: TGTGCCAGCAGCTTCGGACAGGAAGCTTTCTTT.

This rearrangement joins TRBV7-2 to TRBJ1-1, with a possible D match to TRBD1 (6 bases). V shed 1 base and J shed 5 bases, with 8 bases lying between them. The CDR3 is 13 residues long. Germline CDR1 SGHTA, CDR2 FQGNSA. CDR3 coding DNA: TGTGCCAGCAGCTTAGTGGGGGCTACTGAAGCTTTCTTT. Translated, it gives CASSLVGATEAFF. Combining the CDR3 with reference TRBV7-2 and TRBJ1-1 gives the whole variable domain GAGVSQSPSNKVTEKGKDVELRCDPISGHTALYWYRQSLGQGLEFLIYFQGNSAPDKSGLPSDRFSAERTGGSVSTLTIQRTQQEDSAVYLCASSLVGATEAFFGQGTRLTVV.

This clone was seen a single time. The chain couples TRBV6-1 to TRBJ1-5; D uncertain. In germline, CDR1 is MNHNS, CDR2 SASEGT. V lost 0 bases to trimming and J lost 6 bases, with 9 bases between them. The CDR3 spans 14 residues. CDR3 coding DNA: TGTGCCAGCAGTGAAGCTATTCGGGTTCAGCCCCAGCATTTT. Translated: CASSEAIRVQPQHF.

The chain carries TRBV5-1 and TRBJ2-5, with D maybe TRBD2 (6 bases). Germline V lookup: CDR1 SGHRS, CDR2 YFSETQ. The length of the CDR3 is 14 residues. V lost 4 bases, J lost 4 bases, and 14 bases lay in between. The CDR3 DNA sequence: TGCGCCAGCAGCCCCCGGGGGAGCACAGAGACCCAGTACTTC. Amino acid sequence: CASSPRGSTETQYF.

This chain connects TRBV21-1 to TRBJ2-7; TRBD2, the table's D call, lacks a check against the DNA. TRBV21-1 is listed as a pseudogene. CDR3 size: 15 residues. The CDR3 DNA follows: TGTGCCAGCAGCAATGGTAGCGGGAGCCCCTACGAGCAGTACTTC. Translation: CASSNGSGSPYEQYF.